This is a list of T cell receptor beta chains from one sample in a study of shared clonotypes between healthy human individuals. Measured with immunoSEQ multiplex PCR; TCRdb has only the in-frame clones, and not every one. This sample carries 2 million to 2.5 million clones, approximately 95% of them seen once, and the ten largest clones take about 0.41%. What was sequenced was naive CD4+ T cells from PBMCs. These receptors came from a man between 18 and 35 years old in good health. Some clones in this sample may be carry-over from other donors' samples. Both conserved end residues are part of each CDR3. Fields, in order: V gene, clone size, D gene, J gene, CDR3 length, CDR3 DNA, CDR3 protein. The D gene is left open where the match is weak. Part of the rows lack a size; the others show once, few, many or a class for expanded clones.

>TRBV28|NA|NA|TRBJ1-2|12
TGTGCCAGCAGGGGGGCGCAACAGGGCTACACCTTC
CASRGAQQGYTF
>TRBV7-2|NA|TRBD2|TRBJ2-1|14
TGTGCCAGCAGCTTACTCGGGACTAGCGGTGAGCAGTTCTTC
CASSLLGTSGEQFF
>TRBV30|once|NA|TRBJ1-3|16
TGTGCCTGGAGTGAGCCCCCGACAGGCCCTTGGAACACCATATATTTT
CAWSEPPTGPWNTIYF
>TRBV10-3|NA|NA|TRBJ2-2|16
TGTGCCATCAGTGGGGACAACGGGGGAGCTTTTGGGGAGCTGTTTTTT
CAISGDNGGAFGELFF
>TRBV15|NA|TRBD1|TRBJ2-2|13
TGTGCCACCAGCAAGGACAGGGCCGGGGAGCTGTTTTTT
CATSKDRAGELFF
>TRBV29-1|NA|TRBD1|TRBJ2-7|13
TGCACCCCGGACAGGGCGACTGGGGGGGAGCAGTACTTC
CTPDRATGGEQYF
>TRBV19|NA|TRBD2|TRBJ2-3|15
TGTGCCAGTAGTCCTCTAGCGGGAGCCCCAGATACGCAGTATTTT
CASSPLAGAPDTQYF
>TRBV28|NA|NA|TRBJ2-7|14
TGTGCCAGCAGTTTATTTGACCTAGTGAGGGAGCAGTACTTC
CASSLFDLVREQYF
>TRBV11-2|NA|NA|TRBJ2-1|15
TGTGCCAGCAGCTTAGGGCCCTTTTCCTACAATGAGCAGTTCTTC
CASSLGPFSYNEQFF
>TRBV13|NA|NA|TRBJ2-2|14
TGTGCCAGCAGCTTGGGGTTGTTGCCCGGGGAGCTGTTTTTT
CASSLGLLPGELFF
>TRBV4-2|once|TRBD2|TRBJ2-2|16
TGTGCCAGCAGCCAGAGACTAGCGGGAGTCCCCGGGGAGCTGTTTTTT
CASSQRLAGVPGELFF
>TRBV5-1|NA|NA|TRBJ2-2|13
TGCGCCAGCACCGGGGCCCGGACCGGGGAGCTGTTTTTT
CASTGARTGELFF
>TRBV7-9|NA|TRBD1|TRBJ2-7|16
TGTGCCAGCAGCTTAGTGGTGACAGGGGGCTCCTACGAGCAGTACTTC
CASSLVVTGGSYEQYF
>TRBV27|NA|NA|TRBJ2-5|20
TGTGCCAGCACCTCCCGCCACTTAGACAGGTCAGGGGGGTGGAAAGAGACCCAGTACTTC
CASTSRHLDRSGGWKETQYF
>TRBV7-9|NA|NA|TRBJ2-7|13
TGTGCCAGCAGCTCAACTTTCCCTTACGAGCAGTACTTC
CASSSTFPYEQYF
>TRBV4-1|NA|TRBD2|TRBJ2-7|16
TGCGCCAGCAGCCAAGAGCTCTTCCAGCGGGGTAGGGGGCAGTACTTC
CASSQELFQRGRGQYF
>TRBV7-2|NA|NA|TRBJ2-1|13
TGTGCCACCCTTAGCGTAGACTACAATGAGCAGTTCTTC
CATLSVDYNEQFF
>TRBV7-3|NA|NA|TRBJ1-1|14
TGTGCCAGCAGCTTAAGCAGGGCAGTCACTGAAGCTTTCTTT
CASSLSRAVTEAFF
>TRBV6-1|NA|TRBD2|TRBJ2-7|15
TGTGCCAGCAGTCCAATGGAACTAGCGGGATTCGAGCAGTACTTC
CASSPMELAGFEQYF
>TRBV4-1|NA|TRBD1|TRBJ2-5|14
TGCGCCAGCAGCCAATTTAGACAGGGAGAGACCCAGTACTTC
CASSQFRQGETQYF
>TRBV14|NA|NA|TRBJ2-7|16
TGTGCCAGCAGCCAAGAAAGGGGCGGAGAATGGGACGAGCAGTACTTC
CASSQERGGEWDEQYF
>TRBV6-1|once|NA|TRBJ1-1|14
TGTGCCAGCAGTAAGGGGGGAGAAGACACTGAAGCTTTCTTT
CASSKGGEDTEAFF
>TRBV2|NA|TRBD1|TRBJ2-2|15
TGTGCCAGCAGTGACAGGGGGCGCAACACCGGGGAGCTGTTTTTT
CASSDRGRNTGELFF
>TRBV28|NA|TRBD2|TRBJ2-7|20
TGTGCCAGCAGCCCAGGGGAAGTTGCTAGCGGGCGACGTTATTCCTACGAGCAGTACTTC
CASSPGEVASGRRYSYEQYF
>TRBV9|NA|TRBD1|TRBJ2-7|15
TGTGCCAGCAGCCTTCGCGACAGGGGCTCCTACGAGCAGTACTTC
CASSLRDRGSYEQYF
>TRBV6-6|NA|NA|TRBJ2-2|14
TGTGCCAGCACCCCCCCCCAAGAGGCCGGGGAGCTGTTTTTT
CASTPPQEAGELFF
>TRBV7-2|NA|TRBD1|TRBJ1-2|17
TGTGCCAGCAGCTTAGCGCCGGGGACAGGGGTTGTTAGGGGCTACACCTTC
CASSLAPGTGVVRGYTF
>TRBV5-4|NA|TRBD1|TRBJ1-1|13
TGTGCCAGCAGCTTCCGGGACAGGGCTGAAGCTTTCTTT
CASSFRDRAEAFF
>TRBV28|NA|NA|TRBJ2-7|15
TGTGCCAGCAGTTTTTTCGGTCAGGGCGGGCGCGAGCAGTACTTC
CASSFFGQGGREQYF
>TRBV28|NA|NA|TRBJ2-1|20
TGTGCCAGCAGCCCCAGGGGGGCAGGGGGGACTGGACTAGCAGGTAATGAGCAGTTCTTC
CASSPRGAGGTGLAGNEQFF
>TRBV30|NA|NA|TRBJ2-1|11
TGTGCGGTGGCCAGGGGGGAAATTTGGTTCTTC
CAVARGEIWFF
>TRBV21-1|NA|NA|TRBJ1-2|14
TGTGCCAGCAGCAGAGGCAGGGTGTCCCATGGCTACACCTTC
CASSRGRVSHGYTF
>TRBV27|NA|NA|TRBJ2-2|14
TGTGCCAGCAGTTTAGGGTTTTGGGCCGGGGAGCTGTTTTTT
CASSLGFWAGELFF
>TRBV5-6|NA|TRBD2|TRBJ2-7|17
TGTGCCAGCAGCCAACTCGGACTAGCGGGAGATACCTACGAGCAGTACTTC
CASSQLGLAGDTYEQYF
>TRBV7-8|NA|NA|TRBJ2-1|17
TGTGCCAGCAGCGCCCTGGGACGGACCTTAGCGAGGAATGAGCAGTTCTTC
CASSALGRTLARNEQFF
>TRBV18|NA|TRBD1|TRBJ1-2|15
TGTGCCAGCTCCCCGGACAGGGTTGGGTACTATGGCTACACCTTC
CASSPDRVGYYGYTF
>TRBV5-4|NA|TRBD2|TRBJ2-3|15
TGTGCCAGCAGCTTTATAGCGGGAGGGCGGGATACGCAGTATTTT
CASSFIAGGRDTQYF
>TRBV15|few|NA|TRBJ1-5|16
TGTGCCACCAGCAGAGATCTTGGCAGGGTGAATCAGCCCCAGCATTTT
CATSRDLGRVNQPQHF
>TRBV20-1|NA|NA|TRBJ1-3|11
TGCAGTGCAGAGGCTGGAAACACCATATATTTT
CSAEAGNTIYF
>TRBV27|NA|TRBD2|TRBJ2-7|14
TGTGCCAGCAGCTTACTAGCGGGAGGCCACGAGCAGTACTTC
CASSLLAGGHEQYF
>TRBV6-5|NA|NA|TRBJ1-1|15
TGTGCCAGCATGAGAATGGGGGCCCCTAGTACTGAAGCTTTCTTT
CASMRMGAPSTEAFF
>TRBV30|NA|NA|TRBJ1-5|13
TGTGCCTGCGCAGGTGATAGCAATCAGCCCCAGCATTTT
CACAGDSNQPQHF
>TRBV6-1|NA|TRBD2|TRBJ2-3|14
TGTGCCAGCAGAATAGCGGGAGGGCGGGATACGCAGTATTTT
CASRIAGGRDTQYF
>TRBV4-3|NA|NA|TRBJ2-1|15
TGCGCCAGCAGCCAAGATAGGAGAGGGTTCTATGAGCAGTTCTTC
CASSQDRRGFYEQFF
>TRBV6-1|NA|NA|TRBJ1-2|12
TGTGCCAGCAGCATGGGCGTCTATGGCTACACCTTC
CASSMGVYGYTF
>TRBV10-3|NA|TRBD1|TRBJ2-1|14
TGTGCCATCAGACGACAGGGTGGGGAAAATGAGCAGTTCTTC
CAIRRQGGENEQFF
>TRBV4-1|NA|TRBD1|TRBJ1-1|16
TGCGCCAGCAGCATCCGTCCGGACAGGGAACGCCAAAGGGCTTTCTTT
CASSIRPDRERQRAFF
>TRBV5-6|NA|NA|TRBJ2-3|13
TGTGCCAGCAGCTTGGTATACACAGATACGCAGTATTTT
CASSLVYTDTQYF
>TRBV6-5|NA|NA|TRBJ2-7|15
TGTGCCAGCAGTTACGGTCCCAGGACAGACTACGAGCAGTACTTC
CASSYGPRTDYEQYF
>TRBV20-1|NA|NA|TRBJ1-2|11
TGCAGACCGGGGGGCGCGTTTGGCTACACCTTC
CRPGGAFGYTF
>TRBV28|NA|NA|TRBJ2-2|15
TGTGCCAGCAGTAGCTACAGGGTGGCCACCGGGGAGCTGTTTTTT
CASSSYRVATGELFF
>TRBV10-3|NA|TRBD2|TRBJ2-7|14
TGTGCCATCAGCGCCGGGGGGGAGTCCTACGAGCAGTACTTC
CAISAGGESYEQYF
>TRBV28|NA|TRBD2|TRBJ2-3|15
TGTGCCAGCAGTCCCGGGACTAGCGGCACAGATACGCAGTATTTT
CASSPGTSGTDTQYF
>TRBV9|NA|NA|TRBJ2-3|14
TGTGCCAGCAGCGTAAGGGGCCCCCCAGATACGCAGTATTTT
CASSVRGPPDTQYF
>TRBV4-2|once|NA|TRBJ2-1|16
TGTGCCAGCAGCCCACAAGTAAAAGCGTTTAGTAATGAGCAGTTCTTC
CASSPQVKAFSNEQFF
>TRBV28|NA|TRBD1|TRBJ1-3|16
TGTGCCAGCAGTGTTGCCGGGACAGGGTCTGGAAACACCATATATTTT
CASSVAGTGSGNTIYF
>TRBV28|NA|NA|TRBJ1-1|15
TGTGCCAGCAGTTTAGGCGGAGGGGCCCACACTGAAGCTTTCTTT
CASSLGGGAHTEAFF
>TRBV2|NA|NA|TRBJ2-3|12
TGTGCCAGCACTAGCGACACAGATACGCAGTATTTT
CASTSDTDTQYF
>TRBV15|NA|TRBD2|TRBJ2-5|14
TGTGCCACCAGCAGAGCGGGGGGCCAAGAGACCCAGTACTTC
CATSRAGGQETQYF
>TRBV10-1|NA|NA|TRBJ2-5|14
TGCGCCAGCAGTGAGTCCGGGTCGGCGGAGACCCAGTACTTC
CASSESGSAETQYF